The 13 T cell receptor beta chains reported below all come from one sample, sequenced in a study of shared clonotypes between healthy human individuals. The table came from immunoSEQ multiplex PCR; TCRdb's copy has only in-frame clones and leaves some out. Of roughly 510,000 clones listed, approximately 79% are singletons. The sequenced material came from PBMCs. The source is a woman aged 40-49 years in good health. Some clones in this sample may be carry-over from other donors' samples.

This chain's CDR3 is CASSNRTSGREQYF. The DNA for the CDR3 is TGTGCCAGCAGCAACCGGACTAGCGGGAGAGAGCAGTACTTC. V usage is TRBV7-9 and J usage is TRBJ2-7, with TRBD2 matching over 13 bases. The CDR3 runs to 14 residues. V trimming: 5 bases; J trimming: 7 bases; junction bases outside the gene matches: 5. From germline, CDR1 is SEHNR and CDR2 FQNEAQ (reference sequence).

V usage is TRBV4-2 and J usage is TRBJ2-1; possible D gene TRBD1, 5 bases. CDR1 is LGHNA, CDR2 YNFKEQ, per germline. V lost 0 bases and J 12 bases, leaving 9 bases between the germline ends. CDR3 size: 12 residues. CDR3 amino acids: CASSQEQARQFF. Written as DNA, the CDR3 is TGTGCCAGCAGCCAAGAACAGGCCCGGCAGTTCTTC.

This sequence joins TRBV6-1 and TRBJ2-1, with D unresolved. Germline V gene sequence: CDR1 MNHNS, CDR2 SASEGT. The CDR3 runs to 14 residues. Trimming removed 2 bases at V and 5 bases at J, with 10 bases between. The CDR3 here is CASSEFGTHNEQFF. CDR3 DNA: TGTGCCAGCAGTGAATTTGGAACTCACAATGAGCAGTTCTTC.

V gene TRBV5-4 combines with J gene TRBJ2-7; 8 bases align to TRBD1. The junction had 6 bases not matched to a gene; V was cut back by 4 bases and J by 0 bases. CDR1 is SGHNT and CDR2 is YYREEE in the germline V gene (reference sequence). This CDR3 has 15 residues. CDR3 DNA sequence: TGTGCCAGCAGCAGCACCGGGACAGGCTCCTACGAGCAGTACTTC. The encoded protein is CASSSTGTGSYEQYF.

The rearrangement links TRBV5-1 to TRBJ2-5; 7 positions agree with TRBD2. Germline loops: CDR1 SGHRS, CDR2 YFSETQ. V shed 4 bases and J 3 bases; nucleotides not matched to a gene: 6. The CDR3 runs 14 residues. The CDR3 loop is CASSLVTSEETQYF. The CDR3 DNA reads TGCGCCAGCAGCCTGGTTACTAGCGAAGAGACCCAGTACTTC.

The CDR3 DNA reads TGTGCAAGTCGCTTAGTTTGCCAGCGGGAAACGAACACCGGGGAGCTGTTTTTT. It encodes CASRLVCQRETNTGELFF. The V and J genes are TRBV12-2 and TRBJ2-2; the table's D call, TRBD2, was not checked against the DNA. TRBV12-2 is a pseudogene locus. This CDR3 region has 18 residues.

The chain is built from TRBV7-9 and TRBJ2-7; 7 bases are a match to TRBD2. Per germline, CDR1 SEHNR and CDR2 FQNEAQ (reference sequence). Trimming at V came to 3 bases and at J to 6 bases, leaving 14 bases not matched to a gene. CDR3 size: 16 residues. The CDR3 coding sequence is TGTGCCAGCAGCTTGACAATGGGGAGGGGAGTGGGCGAGCAGTACTTC. Amino acid sequence: CASSLTMGRGVGEQYF. The full variable domain, in which reference TRBV7-9 and TRBJ2-7 provide the parts outside the CDR3, is DTGVSQNPRHKITKRGQNVTFRCDPISEHNRLYWYRQTLGQGPEFLTYFQNEAQLEKSRLLSDRFSAERPKGSFSTLEIQRTEQGDSAMYLCASSLTMGRGVGEQYFGPGTRLTVT.

This sequence joins TRBV29-1 and TRBJ2-2; TRBD2 agrees at 14 bases. Losses at the gene ends were 7 bases for V and 5 bases for J; bases not matched to a gene: 9. Germline V gene data show CDR1 as SQVTM and CDR2 as ANQGSEA. The CDR3 has 16 residues. As DNA, the CDR3 is TGCAGCGCCGGGGGACTAGCGGGAGTGGGTACCGGGGAGCTGTTTTTT. Translation: CSAGGLAGVGTGELFF.

The chain uses TRBV4-1 and TRBJ2-2; TRBD2 matches at 8 bases. Germline loops: CDR1 MGHRA, CDR2 YSYEKL. The CDR3 runs 18 residues. Trimming at V came to 0 bases and at J to 2 bases, leaving 8 bases not matched to a gene. The CDR3 sequence is CASSQEQATSGNTGELFF. The CDR3 region has the DNA TGCGCCAGCAGCCAAGAACAGGCAACTAGCGGAAACACCGGGGAGCTGTTTTTT.

V is TRBV10-3 and J is TRBJ2-1, with a weak D call TRBD2 (5 bases). Germline-derived CDR1 and CDR2 are ENHRY and SYGVKD. Trimming shortened V by 0 bases and J by 8 bases, and 11 bases separated the two germline ends. The length of the CDR3 is 14 residues. This CDR3 reads CAISESRATYEQFF. The CDR3 DNA is TGTGCCATCAGTGAGTCGAGGGCTACTTATGAGCAGTTCTTC.

The V and J genes are TRBV11-2 and TRBJ1-5; TRBD1 aligns across 7 bases. Trimming took 5 bases from V and 6 from J; bases not matched to a gene: 7. The CDR3 covers 14 residues. Germline-derived CDR1 and CDR2 are SGHAT and FQNNGV. The CDR3 protein is CASSPQGWSQPQHF. The CDR3 nucleotides read TGTGCCAGCAGCCCACAGGGGTGGAGTCAGCCCCAGCATTTT.

V gene TRBV7-2 combines with J gene TRBJ2-5; possibly TRBD1 or TRBD2 for D (6 bases each). Germline CDR1 SGHTA, CDR2 FQGNSA. The length of the CDR3 is 13 residues. V lost 6 bases and J lost 4, with 12 bases in between. The DNA of the CDR3 is TGTGCCAGCAGTTGGGGGGCCCGAGAGACCCAGTACTTC. Translation: CASSWGARETQYF.

This clone was detected once. CDR3 sequence reads: CASSSPGSQATEAFF. CDR3 nucleotides: TGTGCCAGCAGTTCCCCGGGCAGCCAGGCGACTGAAGCTTTCTTT. This sequence joins TRBV28 and TRBJ1-1; D ambiguous. This CDR3 has 15 amino acids. The V gene's germline CDR1 is MDHEN and CDR2 SYDVKM. V was clipped by 4 bases and J by 5 bases, with 17 bases between them.